These 3 T cell receptor beta chains were sequenced from one sample in a study of T cell responses to AZD1222 COVID-19 vaccine. Method: immunoSEQ multiplex PCR; TCRdb's copy keeps in-frame clones and lacks some. Of around 130,000 clones listed, over 90% were seen once; the top ten hold about 1%. The specimen was peripheral blood, collected on day 0 of AZD1222 vaccination. The receptors stem from an adult in good health.

The chain combines TRBV4-2 with TRBJ1-2; weak D call: TRBD1 (5 bases). CDR1 and CDR2 from the germline V gene are LGHNA and YNFKEQ. The ends were cut back, 0 bases at V and 7 bases at J, with 18 bases in the middle. The CDR3 is 16 amino acids. CDR3 nucleotide sequence: TGTGCCAGCAGCCAAGAGGGACTCAGGACGAAATCTGGCTACACCTTC. Its protein product is CASSQEGLRTKSGYTF.

The genes are TRBV12-3 or TRBV12-4 and TRBJ2-1; D is uncertain. The CDR3 runs 13 residues. Between the trimmed V and J ends, which lost 7 bases and 8 bases, there was a span of 15 bases. DNA of the CDR3: TGTGCCAGCAACCTGGACGGCCTTTATGAGCAGTTCTTC. Translating it yields CASNLDGLYEQFF.

V is TRBV27 and J is TRBJ2-3, with 12 positions matching TRBD2. CDR1 and CDR2 (germline): MNHEY, SMNVEV (reference sequence). V lost 4 bases and J lost 4; bases outside the gene matches: 6. This CDR3 spans 16 amino acids. CDR3 in amino acids: CASSSLAGGHSDTQYF. CDR3 sequence (DNA): TGTGCCAGCAGTTCTCTAGCGGGGGGGCATTCAGATACGCAGTATTTT.